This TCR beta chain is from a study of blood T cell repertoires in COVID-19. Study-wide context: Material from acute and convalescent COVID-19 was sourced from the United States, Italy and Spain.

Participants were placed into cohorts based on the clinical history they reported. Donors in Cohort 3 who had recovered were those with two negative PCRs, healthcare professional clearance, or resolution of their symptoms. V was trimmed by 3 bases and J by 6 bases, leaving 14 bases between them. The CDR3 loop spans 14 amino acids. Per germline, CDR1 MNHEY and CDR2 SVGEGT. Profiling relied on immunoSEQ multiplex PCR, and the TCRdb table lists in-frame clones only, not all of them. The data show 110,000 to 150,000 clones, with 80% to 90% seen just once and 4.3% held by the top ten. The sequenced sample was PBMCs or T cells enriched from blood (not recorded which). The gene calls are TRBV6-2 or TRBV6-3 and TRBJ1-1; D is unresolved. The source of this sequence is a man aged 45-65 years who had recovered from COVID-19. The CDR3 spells CASSYYGVLSEAFF. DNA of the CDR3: TGTGCCAGCAGTTATTACGGGGTTCTTTCTGAAGCTTTCTTT.